This T cell receptor (beta chain) was sequenced in a study of TIL therapy for anti-PD-1-resistant metastatic lung cancer. This was the immunoSEQ v3 assay. Assay: immunoSEQ multiplex PCR; the TCRdb copy retains only in-frame clones and omits some. Among approximately 15,000 clones listed, roughly 82% were seen once. Time point indicated: pre-treatment sample, taken before nivolumab and TIL therapy. Germline lookup yields CDR1 MNHEY and CDR2 SMNVEV (reference sequence). The CDR3 sequence is 17 residues long. The V segment lost 2 bases and the J segment 5 bases; nucleotides outside the gene matches: 13. V is TRBV27 and J is TRBJ2-7; 9 bases are shared with TRBD2. The specimen was blood, collected at baseline. The source of this sequence is a person aged 25 to 80 with non-small cell lung cancer. This chain's CDR3 is CASSLRGAGGPRNEQYF. The CDR3 bases are TGTGCCAGCAGTTTAAGGGGCGCGGGGGGGCCTCGGAACGAGCAGTACTTC.